This note documents a single TCR beta chain sequence. Authors' data handling: Amplifying reference gene primers gave estimates of nucleated cell counts. Sequencing used immunoSEQ multiplex PCR; TCRdb keeps in-frame clones, though not all of them. V, J and clone size derive from that table, while D and trimming were established from the DNA sequence. The table records about 60,000 clones, 75% to 95% of them present only once. The data belong to a study of blood T cell repertoires in COVID-19. Turning to the study itself: Spain, Italy and the United States supplied samples that represented acute and convalescent COVID-19.

The germline CDR1 and CDR2 sequences are MNHEY and SMNVEV (reference sequence). V was trimmed by 5 bases and J by 8 bases, leaving 13 bases between them. The CDR3 covers 13 residues. This TCR was recovered from a man between 60 and 70 years old with acute or convalescent COVID-19. Sequenced: peripheral blood. The chain couples TRBV27 to TRBJ2-1, with D perhaps matching TRBD2 (6 bases). CDR3 in amino acids: CASSRPGLHEQFF. CDR3 DNA sequence: TGTGCCAGCAGTAGGCCGGGACTGCATGAGCAGTTCTTC.